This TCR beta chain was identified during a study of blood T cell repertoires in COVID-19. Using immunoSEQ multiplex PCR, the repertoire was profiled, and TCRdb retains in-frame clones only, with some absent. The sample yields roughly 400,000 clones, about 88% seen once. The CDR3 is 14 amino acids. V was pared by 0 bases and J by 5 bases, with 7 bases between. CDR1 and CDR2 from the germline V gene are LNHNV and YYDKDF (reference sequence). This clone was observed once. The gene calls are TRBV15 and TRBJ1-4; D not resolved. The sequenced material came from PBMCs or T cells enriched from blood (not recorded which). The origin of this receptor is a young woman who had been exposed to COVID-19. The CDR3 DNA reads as TGTGCCACCAGCAGAGATCACTGGAATGAAAAACTGTTTTTT. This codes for CATSRDHWNEKLFF.